This T cell receptor (beta chain) was recovered during a study of Graves' ophthalmopathy and Graves' hyperthyroidism. This clonotype occurred a few times. Antigen unknown. Notes on the study in general: Most clonotypes expanded in thyroid above 0.001 frequency were present in blood too.

Clinical symptoms, serum thyroxine, TRAb, thyroid ultrasound and orbital computed tomography determined diagnosis. RNA transcripts were the source from which TCR beta CDR3 regions were amplified. HTBI primers served in a first-round RT-PCR, which a second-round multiplex PCR followed. One entry per CDR3 protein results from TCRdb running MiXCR on the multiplex PCR reads. The repertoire holds 200,000 to 250,000 distinct CDR3 sequences, with around 50% as singletons. V was cut by 4 bases and J by 5 bases, with 10 bases left in between. Germline V gene lookup returns CDR1 SGDLS and CDR2 YYNGEE. The length of the CDR3 is 14 residues.

Sequenced input: peripheral blood. This clonotype was sampled from an adult man with Graves' ophthalmopathy. The chain joins TRBV9 to TRBJ1-6; D not certain. The CDR3 region is CASSLSQNNSPLHF. The CDR3 DNA follows: TGTGCCAGCAGCTTAAGCCAGAATAATTCACCCCTCCACTTT.